This TCR beta chain stems from a study of blood T cell repertoires in COVID-19. Study as a whole: Specimens from acute and convalescent COVID-19 originated in the United States, Italy and Spain. In each case, the material was cDNA or gDNA derived from T cells, B-cell-depleted T cells, or PBMCs.

TCRdb keeps only in-frame clones here, not all; method: immunoSEQ multiplex PCR. The table shows 160,000 or so clones, with 75% to 85% occurring only once. V lost 4 bases, J lost 3 bases, and 8 bases stayed unmatched. The CDR3 totals 15 residues. Germline CDR1 reads ENHRY; CDR2 reads SYGVKD. Sequenced: PBMCs or T cells enriched from blood (not recorded which). The clonotype comes from a woman in her fifties or sixties who had recovered from COVID-19. This rearrangement joins TRBV10-3 to TRBJ2-5; the match to TRBD2 covers 7 bases. This chain's CDR3 is CAISAGREVKETQYF. Here the CDR3 DNA reads TGTGCCATCAGTGCCGGACGGGAGGTGAAAGAGACCCAGTACTTC.